Below are 20 T cell receptor beta chains sequenced from a single sample in a study of T cell responses to AZD1222 COVID-19 vaccine. Clones were sequenced by immunoSEQ multiplex PCR, and TCRdb holds only the in-frame ones, with some missing. There are more than 120,000 clones in the sample; about 93% occur only once, and roughly 5% lies in the top ten. The sequenced sample was peripheral blood, obtained on day 0 of AZD1222 vaccination. The receptors here all came from an adult in good health.

The V call is TRBV7-2, the J call TRBJ2-7, with D perhaps being TRBD1 or TRBD2 (5 bases each). Germline loops: CDR1 SGHTA, CDR2 FQGNSA. V was pared by 3 bases and J by 6 bases, with 18 bases between. There are 15 residues in the CDR3. The CDR3 here is CASSLSRDRPGEQYF. For the CDR3, the DNA is TGTGCCAGCAGCTTGTCCCGGGACCGTCCGGGCGAGCAGTACTTC.

This rearrangement joins TRBV6-5 to TRBJ1-2; D is possibly TRBD1 (5 bases). V was pared by 7 bases and J by 7 bases, with 10 bases between. The CDR3 spans 11 residues. The germline CDR1 and CDR2 sequences are MNHEY and SVGAGI. The CDR3 nucleotides read TGTGCCAGCACCAAGGGACGTGGCTACACCTTC. Translated: CASTKGRGYTF.

The chain is built from TRBV5-6 and TRBJ1-2; TRBD1 might be the D (6 bases). The germline CDR1 and CDR2 sequences are SGHDT and YYEEEE. The CDR3 loop spans 15 amino acids. V lost 0 bases, J lost 5 bases, and 14 bases lay in between. CDR3: CASSLVGGRTYGYTF. The CDR3 bases are TGTGCCAGCAGCTTGGTTGGGGGGCGCACGTATGGCTACACCTTC.

This chain connects TRBV6-5 to TRBJ2-2; 10 bases match TRBD2. Germline loops: CDR1 MNHEY, CDR2 SVGAGI. Germline trimming cut 7 bases from V and 3 bases from J; bases unmatched to any gene: 5. The CDR3 loop spans 15 amino acids. CDR3 nucleotides: TGTGCCAGCACCCGACTAGCGGGCTACACCGGGGAGCTGTTTTTT. Translation gives CASTRLAGYTGELFF.

This chain links TRBV5-5 with TRBJ2-1; 8 bases fit TRBD2. After removal of 7 bases from V and 2 bases from J, the junction contained 5 bases not matched to a gene. The CDR3 is 14 residues long. Germline V CDR1 and CDR2: SGHKS, YYEKEE (reference sequence). The CDR3 region is CASYLAGTYNEQFF. CDR3 DNA: TGTGCCAGCTACCTAGCGGGTACCTACAATGAGCAGTTCTTC. Variable domain in full (rest from reference TRBV5-5 and TRBJ2-1): DAGVTQSPTHLIKTRGQQVTLRCSPISGHKSVSWYQQVLGQGPQFIFQYYEKEERGRGNFPDRFSARQFPNYSSELNVNALLLGDSALYLCASYLAGTYNEQFFGPGTRLTVL.

CDR3 protein: CASSSLGQDYTEAFF. CDR3 nucleotides: TGTGCCAGCAGTTCTCTTGGACAGGACTACACTGAAGCTTTCTTT. The V call is TRBV27, the J call TRBJ1-1; 7 nucleotides line up with TRBD1. J lost 3 bases, V lost 4 bases, and 8 bases had no gene match. The CDR3 has 15 amino acids. Germline CDR1 is MNHEY and CDR2 is SMNVEV (reference sequence).

V usage is TRBV11-2 and J usage is TRBJ2-7, with D uncertain. Trimming removed 4 bases from V and 3 bases from J, with 19 bases in between. Germline CDR1 and CDR2: SGHAT and FQNNGV. The CDR3 has 16 amino acids. In DNA form, the CDR3 reads TGTGCCAGCAGCTCCATACTCCGGACCGTGGTCTACGAGCAGTACTTC. This encodes CASSSILRTVVYEQYF.

The chain employs TRBV18 and TRBJ2-7, with TRBD1 identical over 10 bases. V lost 1 base, J lost 4 bases, and 4 bases stayed unmatched. The CDR3 covers 15 residues. CDR1 is KGHSH and CDR2 is LQKENI in the germline V gene. Here the CDR3 reads CASSPQGQGGYEQYF. The CDR3 DNA sequence: TGTGCCAGCTCACCACAAGGACAGGGGGGGTACGAGCAGTACTTC.

The rearrangement joins TRBV7-6 to TRBJ1-4, with a weak D call TRBD1 (5 bases). Germline CDR1 and CDR2: SGHVS and FNYEAQ. Trimming took 3 bases from V and 8 from J, leaving 19 bases between them. The CDR3 length is 16 residues. The CDR3 DNA sequence: TGTGCCAGCAGCTTTGCTGCGGGACCCCTGGGCGAAAAACTGTTTTTT. Residues: CASSFAAGPLGEKLFF.

The V and J genes are TRBV6-1 and TRBJ1-5, with TRBD1 as a possible D gene (5 bases). In germline, CDR1 is MNHNS, CDR2 SASEGT. The V end was cut by 0 bases, the J end by 7 bases, with 13 bases between. CDR3 length: 15 amino acids. CDR3 region: CASSEAGGVGQPQHF. The CDR3 coding sequence is TGTGCCAGCAGTGAAGCCGGAGGGGTGGGGCAGCCCCAGCATTTT.

V and J are TRBV12-3 or TRBV12-4 and TRBJ2-7; a possible D gene is TRBD2 (6 bases). The CDR3 has 12 amino acids. Deletions cut 8 bases from V and 0 bases from J, with 8 bases between. CDR3 DNA: TGTGCCAGCCGGAGGGACTCCTACGAGCAGTACTTC. Its translation: CASRRDSYEQYF.

This chain uses TRBV2 with TRBJ2-5, with a tentative D call TRBD2 (6 bases). Trimming removed 6 bases at V and 1 base at J, with 12 bases between. The CDR3 spans 14 residues. Germline V lookup: CDR1 SNHLY, CDR2 FYNNEI. In nucleotides, the CDR3 is TGTGCCAGCAGGGGAGGTTGGAGCCAAGAGACCCAGTACTTC. Protein: CASRGGWSQETQYF.

This sequence joins TRBV10-3 and TRBJ1-2; D is unresolved. This CDR3 has 13 amino acids. Trimming took off 7 bases at V and 0 bases at J, with 9 bases between the two ends. CDR1 and CDR2 (germline): ENHRY, SYGVKD. DNA of the CDR3: TGTGCCATCACCCTTGACCCTAACTATGGCTACACCTTC. It specifies CAITLDPNYGYTF.

The chain employs TRBV5-1 and TRBJ1-1; TRBD1 might be the D (5 bases). Trimming stripped 2 bases from V and 7 bases from J, with 12 bases between. CDR1 and CDR2 (germline): SGHRS, YFSETQ. This CDR3 comprises 13 residues. The CDR3 nucleotides read TGCGCCAGCAGCTTTGGCCCAGGGATTGAAGCTTTCTTT. Translated: CASSFGPGIEAFF.

CDR3 sequence: CASSPSPYPGGYTF. CDR3 bases: TGTGCCAGCAGCCCTTCGCCCTACCCGGGGGGCTACACCTTC. The rearrangement joins TRBV11-2 to TRBJ1-2; no firm D call. CDR1 and CDR2 from the germline V gene are SGHAT and FQNNGV. With 5 bases removed from V and 8 bases from J, the gap between germline ends came to 18 bases. The CDR3 is made up of 14 amino acids.

For the CDR3, the DNA is TGTGCCAGCAGTTATCCACCGCACTACGAGCAGTACTTC. It translates to CASSYPPHYEQYF. This chain uses TRBV6-2 or TRBV6-3 with TRBJ2-7; no firm D call. The CDR3 loop spans 13 amino acids. The germline V and J ends were trimmed by 3 bases and 3 bases, with 9 bases remaining between them. From germline, CDR1 is MNHEY and CDR2 SVGEGT.

This chain uses TRBV19 with TRBJ1-1; D is ambiguous. The CDR3 is made up of 14 amino acids. V was clipped by 9 bases and J by 5 bases, with 19 bases between them. Per germline, CDR1 LNHDA and CDR2 SQIVND (reference sequence). The CDR3, as DNA: TGTGCCAGCAGGCACGGGGTCGTGGAGACTGAAGCTTTCTTT. This encodes CASRHGVVETEAFF.

The gene calls are TRBV7-2 and TRBJ2-3; 8 bases are a match to TRBD1. The junction had 0 bases not matched to a gene; V was cut back by 2 bases and J by 2 bases. The CDR3 runs to 14 residues. Germline V gene lookup returns CDR1 SGHTA and CDR2 FQGNSA. The CDR3 DNA is TGTGCCAGCAGCTTACAGGGGGCCACAGATACGCAGTATTTT. Translating gives CASSLQGATDTQYF.

The chain has TRBV19 and TRBJ2-1; weak D call: TRBD2 (7 bases). Trimming took 3 bases from V and 1 from J, leaving 16 bases between them. Per the germline V gene, CDR1 is LNHDA and CDR2 is SQIVND (reference sequence). The CDR3 has 17 residues. CDR3 sequence (DNA): TGTGCCAGTAGTATTCGGAGGGGGGGTCTGTCCTACAATGAGCAGTTCTTC. Its protein product is CASSIRRGGLSYNEQFF. Using reference TRBV19 and TRBJ2-1 for the parts outside the CDR3, the full variable domain is DGGITQSPKYLFRKEGQNVTLSCEQNLNHDAMYWYRQDPGQGLRLIYYSQIVNDFQKGDIAEGYSVSREKKESFPLTVTSAQKNPTAFYLCASSIRRGGLSYNEQFFGPGTRLTVL.

The chain uses TRBV6-5 and TRBJ2-7; the D gene is possibly TRBD1 (6 bases). The CDR3 is 13 residues long. CDR1 is MNHEY, CDR2 SVGAGI, per germline. Trimming removed 2 bases from V and 6 bases from J, with 11 bases in between. CDR3 sequence: CASSYAGVGEQYF. The CDR3 coding sequence is TGTGCCAGCAGTTACGCAGGGGTTGGCGAGCAGTACTTC.